These 30 T cell receptor beta chains came from one sample sequenced in a study of cytomegalovirus exposure and HLA in healthy donors. The PCR ran on 60 Vbeta and 13 Jbeta primers. Sequenced by immunoSEQ multiplex PCR; TCRdb stores in-frame clones only, minus some. The ten most abundant clones cover around 1.4% of a sample with just over 150,000 clones. Sequenced input: PBMCs. The receptors derive from a woman in her fifties or sixties in good health and CMV-seronegative.

This chain uses TRBV5-1 with TRBJ2-1; TRBD2 might be the D (5 bases). Trimming stripped 4 bases from V and 5 bases from J, with 13 bases between. The CDR3 sequence is 14 residues long. CDR1 and CDR2 (germline): SGHRS, YFSETQ. The CDR3 sequence: CASSKVAPHNEQFF. CDR3 sequence (DNA): TGCGCCAGCAGCAAGGTAGCGCCCCACAATGAGCAGTTCTTC.

This sequence joins TRBV14 and TRBJ2-1; TRBD1 might be the D (6 bases). The length of the CDR3 is 16 residues. CDR1 SGHDN and CDR2 FVKESK come from the germline V gene. Trimming took 2 bases from V and 3 from J, leaving 14 bases between them. The CDR3 sequence: CASSQRLQGYYNEQFF. The CDR3 DNA is TGTGCCAGCAGCCAAAGATTACAGGGCTACTACAATGAGCAGTTCTTC.

V gene TRBV5-1 combines with J gene TRBJ1-6, with TRBD1 as a possible D gene (5 bases). The CDR3 sequence is 16 residues long. V lost 0 bases and J lost 7, with 14 bases in between. From germline, CDR1 is SGHRS and CDR2 YFSETQ. CDR3 bases: TGCGCCAGCAGCTTGGGTGGGGCGCAAAAAAATTCACCCCTCCACTTT. Its translation is CASSLGGAQKNSPLHF.

This chain links TRBV5-1 with TRBJ1-1; the match to TRBD1 covers 11 bases. The junction had 9 bases not matched to a gene; V was cut back by 4 bases and J by 4 bases. Germline CDR1 is SGHRS and CDR2 is YFSETQ. The CDR3 length is 16 residues. The CDR3 sequence: CASSLGQGVLGTEAFF. The CDR3 DNA reads as TGCGCCAGCAGCCTGGGACAGGGGGTTTTAGGCACTGAAGCTTTCTTT.

The chain has TRBV11-2 and TRBJ2-7, with D perhaps matching TRBD1 (6 bases). This CDR3 contains 15 residues. From germline, CDR1 is SGHAT and CDR2 FQNNGV. Trimming removed 5 bases from V and 2 bases from J, with 16 bases in between. As DNA, the CDR3 is TGTGCCAGCAGCCACCCCCCGACAGGTACCTACGAGCAGTACTTC. As protein: CASSHPPTGTYEQYF.

The chain uses TRBV10-3 and TRBJ1-5; D gene uncertain. Trimming left V 0 bases short and J 5 bases short, with 5 bases between. The CDR3 totals 13 residues. From germline, CDR1 is ENHRY and CDR2 SYGVKD. Here the CDR3 reads CAISESIDQPQHF. The CDR3 DNA sequence: TGTGCCATCAGTGAGTCAATAGATCAGCCCCAGCATTTT.

This chain joins TRBV5-1 and TRBJ1-1, with 8 positions matching TRBD1. J lost 1 base, V lost 5 bases, and 7 bases had no gene match. In germline, CDR1 is SGHRS, CDR2 YFSETQ. This CDR3 comprises 15 residues. The CDR3 spells CASSPGTGENTEAFF. The CDR3 DNA follows: TGCGCCAGCAGTCCCGGGACAGGAGAGAACACTGAAGCTTTCTTT.

The gene calls are TRBV5-1 and TRBJ2-2; 10 positions match TRBD1. From germline, CDR1 is SGHRS and CDR2 YFSETQ. There are 15 residues in the CDR3. V trimming: 0 bases; J trimming: 5 bases; junction bases outside the gene matches: 1. As DNA, the CDR3 is TGCGCCAGCAGCTTGGCGGGACAGGGGACCGGGGAGCTGTTTTTT. This sequence encodes CASSLAGQGTGELFF.

The chain employs TRBV7-3 and TRBJ1-1, with TRBD1 as a possible D gene (6 bases). Trimming stripped 6 bases from V and 4 bases from J, with 15 bases between. The CDR3 length is 14 residues. Germline assignment: CDR1 SGHTA and CDR2 FQGTGA. This chain's CDR3 is CASSPTGTLTEAFF. CDR3 nucleotides: TGTGCCAGCAGTCCCACAGGGACGCTCACTGAAGCTTTCTTT.

V is TRBV6-5 and J is TRBJ2-1; D is unresolved. The CDR3 length is 13 residues. Trimming left V 10 bases short and J 0 bases short, with 10 bases between. The germline V gene encodes CDR1 MNHEY and CDR2 SVGAGI. The CDR3 DNA sequence: TGTGCCACCCGGTCTAGCTCCTACAATGAGCAGTTCTTC. Protein: CATRSSSYNEQFF.

The chain recombines TRBV6-1 with TRBJ2-1, with D unclear. The CDR3 runs to 15 residues. Per germline, CDR1 MNHNS and CDR2 SASEGT. V was clipped by 4 bases and J by 0 bases, with 10 bases between them. Written as DNA, the CDR3 is TGTGCCAGCAGTGCCACTGCGAGCTCCTACAATGAGCAGTTCTTC. This codes for CASSATASSYNEQFF.

The rearrangement links TRBV5-1 to TRBJ1-4; possible D gene TRBD1, 5 bases. This CDR3 spans 14 amino acids. The germline gives CDR1 SGHRS, CDR2 YFSETQ. The ends were cut back, 6 bases at V and 6 bases at J, with 15 bases in the middle. The CDR3 reads CASTPNRFDEKLFF. CDR3 bases: TGCGCCAGCACTCCGAACAGGTTTGATGAAAAACTGTTTTTT.

The gene calls are TRBV6-5 and TRBJ1-2; 8 bases align to TRBD1. V lost 6 bases, J lost 7 bases, and 13 bases stayed unmatched. Germline CDR1 MNHEY, CDR2 SVGAGI. The CDR3 has 15 amino acids. The DNA of the CDR3 is TGTGCCAGCAGCTCCCCCGGACAGGGACCGGCTGGCTACACCTTC. As protein: CASSSPGQGPAGYTF.

The rearrangement joins TRBV6-6 to TRBJ1-1; D is ambiguous. This CDR3 has 13 amino acids. V lost 2 bases, J lost 0 bases, and 4 bases lay in between. CDR1 MNHNY and CDR2 SVGAGI come from the germline V gene (reference sequence). The DNA of the CDR3 is TGTGCCAGCAGTTACGAGGTGAACACTGAAGCTTTCTTT. The encoded protein is CASSYEVNTEAFF.

This chain uses TRBV5-1 with TRBJ1-3, with TRBD1 as a possible D gene (6 bases). The CDR3 is made up of 14 amino acids. Germline lookup yields CDR1 SGHRS and CDR2 YFSETQ. Trimming stripped 2 bases from V and 7 bases from J, with 13 bases between. CDR3 sequence reads: CASSLGGDTNTIYF. The CDR3 DNA is TGCGCCAGCAGCTTAGGGGGGGATACGAACACCATATATTTT.

This rearrangement joins TRBV9 to TRBJ2-1; TRBD2 agrees at 9 bases. CDR1 is SGDLS, CDR2 YYNGEE, per germline. Trimming cost V 0 bases and J 14 bases; bases outside gene matches: 24. The CDR3 is made up of 19 amino acids. CDR3 loop: CASSVEVAGELLGGEAKFF. CDR3 nucleotides: TGTGCCAGCAGCGTAGAAGTAGCGGGGGAGCTATTAGGGGGCGAGGCGAAGTTCTTC.

The J gene is TRBJ1-1, the V gene TRBV11-2; D may be TRBD1 (6 bases). Germline CDR1 SGHAT, CDR2 FQNNGV. Trimming took off 0 bases at V and 5 bases at J, with 16 bases between the two ends. CDR3 length: 16 residues. CDR3 residues: CASSLDWAGARTEAFF. The CDR3 DNA sequence: TGTGCCAGCAGCTTAGATTGGGCAGGGGCTAGGACTGAAGCTTTCTTT. The full variable domain, with the rest looked up from reference TRBV11-2 and TRBJ1-1, is EAGVAQSPRYKIIEKRQSVAFWCNPISGHATLYWYQQILGQGPKLLIQFQNNGVVDDSQLPKDRFSAERLKGVDSTLKIQPAKLEDSAVYLCASSLDWAGARTEAFFGQGTRLTVV.

The chain joins TRBV5-6 to TRBJ2-7; tentative D call: TRBD2 (5 bases). Germline V lookup: CDR1 SGHDT, CDR2 YYEEEE. The germline V and J ends were trimmed by 4 bases and 2 bases, with 10 bases remaining between them. The CDR3 is 13 amino acids. The CDR3 region is CASSPLAAYEQYF. In DNA form, the CDR3 reads TGTGCCAGCAGCCCCCTAGCAGCCTACGAGCAGTACTTC.

This chain links TRBV19 with TRBJ2-7; 8 bases match TRBD1. The V gene end was trimmed by 4 bases and the J gene end by 6 bases; junction bases not matched to a gene: 2. CDR1 and CDR2 (germline): LNHDA, SQIVND (reference sequence). This CDR3 is 12 amino acids long. In nucleotides, the CDR3 is TGTGCCAGTAGTAGGGGGACAGGCGAGCAGTACTTC. This gives the protein CASSRGTGEQYF.

V is TRBV2 and J is TRBJ1-1, with TRBD1 identical over 8 bases. The V gene's germline CDR1 is SNHLY and CDR2 FYNNEI. With 7 bases clipped from V and 6 bases from J, the junction kept 10 bases outside the gene matches. The CDR3 is made up of 14 amino acids. The CDR3 DNA follows: TGTGCCAGCATCCGGACAGGGCGGAGAGCTGAAGCTTTCTTT. The encoded protein is CASIRTGRRAEAFF.

V gene TRBV5-1 combines with J gene TRBJ1-3; D ambiguous. CDR1 and CDR2 from the germline V gene are SGHRS and YFSETQ. This CDR3 comprises 16 residues. Trimming cost V 4 bases and J 0 bases, with 14 bases left between them. CDR3 in DNA: TGCGCCAGCAGCCTGACTCAACTAACCTCTGGAAACACCATATATTTT. Amino acid sequence: CASSLTQLTSGNTIYF.

V usage is TRBV28 and J usage is TRBJ1-1; D remains ambiguous. The CDR3 is made up of 14 amino acids. CDR1 is MDHEN, CDR2 SYDVKM, per germline. Trimming shortened V by 3 bases and J by 3 bases, and 11 bases separated the two germline ends. The CDR3: CASSLYRRDTEAFF. The CDR3 DNA follows: TGTGCCAGCAGTTTGTACCGACGGGACACTGAAGCTTTCTTT. Full variable domain (outside the CDR3, taken from reference TRBV28 and TRBJ1-1): DVKVTQSSRYLVKRTGEKVFLECVQDMDHENMFWYRQDPGLGLRLIYFSYDVKMKEKGDIPEGYSVSREKKERFSLILESASTNQTSMYLCASSLYRRDTEAFFGQGTRLTVV.

The chain combines TRBV5-1 with TRBJ2-3; D unresolved. The CDR3 covers 12 residues. The germline V gene has CDR1 SGHRS and CDR2 YFSETQ. V lost 4 bases and J lost 6, with 9 bases in between. The CDR3 region is CASSLNRDTQYF. The CDR3 nucleotides are TGCGCCAGCAGCCTTAACCGGGATACGCAGTATTTT.

This sequence joins TRBV7-6 and TRBJ1-3, with D perhaps TRBD1 (5 bases). The V and J ends lost 4 bases and 4 bases respectively, with 14 bases between them. CDR3 size: 15 residues. Germline V gene data show CDR1 as SGHVS and CDR2 as FNYEAQ. The CDR3 coding sequence is TGTGCCAGCAGCTCGCCTGACAGACCCGGAAACACCATATATTTT. It yields the protein CASSSPDRPGNTIYF.

Concerning this clone itself: This sample also contains other DNA sequences that code for the same CDR3. The chain employs TRBV5-1 and TRBJ2-3; a weak D match, TRBD2 (6 bases). The germline V gene has CDR1 SGHRS and CDR2 YFSETQ. The CDR3 has 13 amino acids. V lost 2 bases and J 5 bases, leaving 9 bases between the germline ends. The CDR3 reads CASSLGGEDTQYF. DNA for the CDR3: TGCGCCAGCAGCTTAGGAGGGGAAGATACGCAGTATTTT.

This chain joins TRBV11-3 and TRBJ2-3; weak D call: TRBD1 (6 bases). The V gene's germline CDR1 is SGHNT and CDR2 YENEEA. The CDR3 has 14 amino acids. With 5 bases removed from V and 2 bases from J, the gap between germline ends came to 11 bases. The CDR3 DNA follows: TGTGCCAGCAGCCAGGGGCTATTCACAGATACGCAGTATTTT. It specifies CASSQGLFTDTQYF.

The gene calls are TRBV7-3 and TRBJ2-3; 9 bases fit TRBD1. Germline V gene lookup returns CDR1 SGHTA and CDR2 FQGTGA. This CDR3 contains 14 residues. V gave up 3 bases and J gave up 4 bases; unmatched junction bases: 2. The CDR3 DNA reads as TGTGCCAGCAGCTTGGGACAGGGTCCAGATACGCAGTATTTT. Protein sequence: CASSLGQGPDTQYF.

J is TRBJ1-2 and V is TRBV28, with 7 bases lining up with TRBD1. V shed 7 bases, J shed 5 bases, and the junction held 4 bases outside the gene matches. The CDR3 consists of 12 residues. CDR1 is MDHEN and CDR2 is SYDVKM in the germline V gene. Here the CDR3 reads CASTSGQYGYTF. The CDR3 bases are TGTGCCAGCACGTCGGGACAGTATGGCTACACCTTC.

The V and J genes are TRBV7-8 and TRBJ2-2, with D perhaps TRBD1 (6 bases). V was cut by 1 base and J by 1 base, with 13 bases left in between. This CDR3 has 17 amino acids. CDR1 and CDR2 (germline): SGHVS, FQNEAQ. CDR3: CASSLVPATGNTGELFF. The CDR3 region has the DNA TGTGCCAGCAGCTTAGTCCCAGCGACAGGGAACACCGGGGAGCTGTTTTTT.

The genes are TRBV4-1 and TRBJ2-1; 7 bases match TRBD1. Germline V lookup: CDR1 MGHRA, CDR2 YSYEKL. With 2 bases clipped from V and 7 bases from J, the junction kept 8 bases outside the gene matches. This CDR3 comprises 15 residues. The CDR3 coding sequence is TGCGCCAGCAGCCAACGGGGACAGAGGGGGAATGAGCAGTTCTTC. Translating gives CASSQRGQRGNEQFF.